The rows below give T cell receptor beta chains drawn from one sample of a study of response to subunit inactivated influenza vaccine. TCRdb re-derived calls from the RT-PCR reads in MiXCR, one entry per CDR3 protein. The sample has 150,000 to 200,000 distinct CDR3 sequences; about 11% are singletons. The starting material was non-naive T cells sorted from PBMCs, obtained more than 35 days after vaccination. Receptor source: a middle-aged man who received an inactivated influenza vaccine. Each CDR3 is given with its conserved first and last residue. The order of the fields is V gene, D gene, J gene, clone size, CDR3 DNA, CDR3 protein. The D gene is left open where the match is weak. Part of the rows lack a size; the others show once, few, many or a class for expanded clones.

v_call: TRBV4-1
d_call: -
j_call: TRBJ1-3
clone_size: many
cdr3_nt: TGCGCCAGCAGCCAAGACAGAAACTCTGGAAACACCATATATTTT
cdr3_aa: CASSQDRNSGNTIYF

v_call: TRBV28
d_call: -
j_call: TRBJ2-7
clone_size: many
cdr3_nt: TGTGCCAGCAGTATAACTCCCTCCTACGAGCAGTACTTC
cdr3_aa: CASSITPSYEQYF

v_call: TRBV20-1
d_call: -
j_call: TRBJ2-5
clone_size: -
cdr3_nt: TGCAGTGCGCCCGTACCCGGGGAGACCCAGTACTTC
cdr3_aa: CSAPVPGETQYF

v_call: TRBV20-1
d_call: -
j_call: TRBJ2-5
clone_size: -
cdr3_nt: TGCAATGCTAGGCCCCACTCGTGGCCGACCCAGTACTTC
cdr3_aa: CNARPHSWPTQYF

v_call: TRBV5-4
d_call: TRBD1
j_call: TRBJ2-2
clone_size: -
cdr3_nt: TGTGCCAGCAGCTTGGCAGGGACAGGACTCCTCGTCGCGAACACCGGGGAGCTGTTTTTT
cdr3_aa: CASSLAGTGLLVANTGELFF

v_call: TRBV4-3
d_call: TRBD2
j_call: TRBJ2-7
clone_size: -
cdr3_nt: TGCGCCAGCAGCCTTCTTTTGGGGGGGGAGCAGTACTTC
cdr3_aa: CASSLLLGGEQYF

v_call: TRBV19
d_call: -
j_call: TRBJ2-3
clone_size: -
cdr3_nt: TGTGCCAGTAGTGACTCCGGGGGTCCCACAGATACGCAGTATTTT
cdr3_aa: CASSDSGGPTDTQYF

v_call: TRBV12-3/TRBV12-4
d_call: -
j_call: TRBJ2-5
clone_size: -
cdr3_nt: TGTGCCAGCAGTTTAGCGAGAAGGGGCCAAGAGACCCAGTACTTC
cdr3_aa: CASSLARRGQETQYF

v_call: TRBV29-1
d_call: TRBD2
j_call: TRBJ2-1
clone_size: many
cdr3_nt: TGCAGCGTCCCGGGGGGGCCTTCTGAGCAGTTCTTC
cdr3_aa: CSVPGGPSEQFF

v_call: TRBV21-1
d_call: -
j_call: TRBJ1-6
clone_size: -
cdr3_nt: TGTGCCAGCAGCAAAGTGATAGGAAACAGCTCCTATAATTCACCCCTCCACTTT
cdr3_aa: CASSKVIGNSSYNSPLHF

v_call: TRBV4-1
d_call: TRBD1
j_call: TRBJ1-2
clone_size: many
cdr3_nt: TGCGCCAGCAGCCAGGGGACAGGGAACTCCTATGGCTACACCTTC
cdr3_aa: CASSQGTGNSYGYTF

v_call: TRBV5-5
d_call: -
j_call: TRBJ1-1
clone_size: few
cdr3_nt: TGTGCCAGCAGCTTGGCAAGGGTTGGGACTGAAGCTTTCTTT
cdr3_aa: CASSLARVGTEAFF

v_call: TRBV7-9
d_call: -
j_call: TRBJ2-3
clone_size: many
cdr3_nt: TGTGCCAGCAGCTTAGCTTTATCCGGGACCGGAAATACGCAGTATTTT
cdr3_aa: CASSLALSGTGNTQYF

v_call: TRBV9
d_call: -
j_call: TRBJ1-6
clone_size: few
cdr3_nt: TGTGCCAGCAGCGTAGGCCCGGGCTACGATTCACCCCTCCACTTT
cdr3_aa: CASSVGPGYDSPLHF

v_call: TRBV7-9
d_call: -
j_call: TRBJ2-3
clone_size: -
cdr3_nt: TGTGCCAGCAGACTAGGCACAGATACGCAGTATTTT
cdr3_aa: CASRLGTDTQYF

v_call: TRBV6-1
d_call: TRBD1
j_call: TRBJ2-5
clone_size: few
cdr3_nt: TGTGCCAGCAGTCCTCCGGGACAGGAGCAAGAGACCCAGTACTTC
cdr3_aa: CASSPPGQEQETQYF

v_call: TRBV28
d_call: TRBD2
j_call: TRBJ2-4
clone_size: few
cdr3_nt: TGTGCCAGCACCCACGGGGCTAGCGGGGTGCTAGCCAAAAACATTCAGTACTTC
cdr3_aa: CASTHGASGVLAKNIQYF

v_call: TRBV20-1
d_call: -
j_call: TRBJ2-3
clone_size: many
cdr3_nt: TGCAGTGCGAAGGGTCTAGGCACAGATACGCAGTATTTT
cdr3_aa: CSAKGLGTDTQYF

v_call: TRBV10-3
d_call: -
j_call: TRBJ2-5
clone_size: few
cdr3_nt: TGTGCCATCAGTGAGACTGGAGTTAGTAGCGGCAAACAGTACTTC
cdr3_aa: CAISETGVSSGKQYF

v_call: TRBV14
d_call: TRBD1
j_call: TRBJ2-7
clone_size: few
cdr3_nt: TGTGCCAGCAGCCCGAGGACAGGTCTCTCCTACGAGCAGTACTTC
cdr3_aa: CASSPRTGLSYEQYF

v_call: TRBV6-5
d_call: -
j_call: TRBJ1-3
clone_size: few
cdr3_nt: TGTGCCAGCAGTTACTCATCAGGGAGCTCTGGAAACACCATATATTTT
cdr3_aa: CASSYSSGSSGNTIYF

v_call: TRBV19
d_call: -
j_call: TRBJ2-1
clone_size: -
cdr3_nt: TGTGCCAGTAGCCAAGGAAAGGACCTCAATGAGCACTTCTTC
cdr3_aa: CASSQGKDLNEHFF

v_call: TRBV4-3
d_call: TRBD1
j_call: TRBJ2-7
clone_size: -
cdr3_nt: TGCGCCAGCAGCCAGGAACGGGACAGCCACGAGCAGTACTTC
cdr3_aa: CASSQERDSHEQYF

v_call: TRBV20-1
d_call: -
j_call: TRBJ2-7
clone_size: few
cdr3_nt: TGCAGTGCTAGAGAGCTAGGAAGCGGGCTAGTCTACGAGCAGTACTTC
cdr3_aa: CSARELGSGLVYEQYF

v_call: TRBV12-3/TRBV12-4
d_call: -
j_call: TRBJ2-1
clone_size: many
cdr3_nt: TGTGCCAGCAGTAACGACGTTGGGGGGGAGCAGTTCTTC
cdr3_aa: CASSNDVGGEQFF

v_call: TRBV6-2/TRBV6-3
d_call: -
j_call: TRBJ2-1
clone_size: few
cdr3_nt: TGTGCCACTAGCAAAAGGGCTGAGCAGTTCTTC
cdr3_aa: CATSKRAEQFF

v_call: TRBV5-6
d_call: TRBD1
j_call: TRBJ1-5
clone_size: many
cdr3_nt: TGTGCCAGCAGCTTGGCGGGACAGGGGTCGTGGGAGCCCCAGCATTTT
cdr3_aa: CASSLAGQGSWEPQHF

v_call: TRBV4-2
d_call: TRBD1
j_call: TRBJ1-2
clone_size: many
cdr3_nt: TGTGCCAGCAGCCAAGATGGGACAGGGGCGAGCTATGGCTACACCTTC
cdr3_aa: CASSQDGTGASYGYTF

v_call: TRBV12-3/TRBV12-4
d_call: -
j_call: TRBJ1-6
clone_size: -
cdr3_nt: TGTGCCAGCAGTTTAAAGGGGGGCTCTAATAATTCACCCCTCCACTTT
cdr3_aa: CASSLKGGSNNSPLHF

v_call: TRBV5-5
d_call: -
j_call: TRBJ2-5
clone_size: -
cdr3_nt: TGTGCCAGCAGGGGGTCGTGGGGGGAGACCCAGTACTTC
cdr3_aa: CASRGSWGETQYF

v_call: TRBV6-1
d_call: TRBD1
j_call: TRBJ1-5
clone_size: -
cdr3_nt: TGTGCCAGCAGGGCGACAGGGGGCGGTAACAATCAGCCCCAGCATTTT
cdr3_aa: CASRATGGGNNQPQHF

v_call: TRBV20-1
d_call: -
j_call: TRBJ2-5
clone_size: many
cdr3_nt: TGCAGTGCCCGGAGTCCCGGGACCGTAGAGACCCAGTACTTC
cdr3_aa: CSARSPGTVETQYF

v_call: TRBV6-2/TRBV6-3
d_call: -
j_call: TRBJ2-2
clone_size: few
cdr3_nt: TGTGCCAGCAGTTACGGGGTCCTGGGAAGAGGAACCGGGGAGCTGTTTTTT
cdr3_aa: CASSYGVLGRGTGELFF

v_call: TRBV4-3
d_call: -
j_call: TRBJ2-7
clone_size: few
cdr3_nt: TGCGCCAGCAGCCAAGGCGGGGGCTTCTACGAGCAGTACTTC
cdr3_aa: CASSQGGGFYEQYF

v_call: TRBV20-1
d_call: -
j_call: TRBJ1-2
clone_size: -
cdr3_nt: TGCAGTGCTAGAGAGAAGGGGCACTATGGCTACACCTTC
cdr3_aa: CSAREKGHYGYTF

v_call: TRBV7-2
d_call: -
j_call: TRBJ2-5
clone_size: many
cdr3_nt: TGTGCCAGCAGCTTAGGGCCACCCCGGGAGACCCAGTACTTC
cdr3_aa: CASSLGPPRETQYF

v_call: TRBV15
d_call: -
j_call: TRBJ2-1
clone_size: few
cdr3_nt: TGTGCCACCAGCACCCGGGGCGTTTACCGTGAGCAGTTCTTC
cdr3_aa: CATSTRGVYREQFF

v_call: TRBV28
d_call: -
j_call: TRBJ2-6
clone_size: many
cdr3_nt: TGTGCCAGCAGTTTCCCAGGGGGGGCCAACGTCCTGACTTTC
cdr3_aa: CASSFPGGANVLTF

v_call: TRBV19
d_call: -
j_call: TRBJ2-3
clone_size: -
cdr3_nt: TGTGCCAGTAGCCAGACTAGGGATACGCAGTATTTT
cdr3_aa: CASSQTRDTQYF

v_call: TRBV6-5
d_call: TRBD1
j_call: TRBJ2-3
clone_size: few
cdr3_nt: TGTGCCAGCAGTTTCCGACAGGGGGGTACAGATACGCAGTATTTT
cdr3_aa: CASSFRQGGTDTQYF

v_call: TRBV5-5
d_call: -
j_call: TRBJ2-1
clone_size: -
cdr3_nt: TGTGCCAGCAGCACCGGACAGCTTATATCCTACAATGAGCAGTTCTTC
cdr3_aa: CASSTGQLISYNEQFF

v_call: TRBV11-2
d_call: TRBD2
j_call: TRBJ2-3
clone_size: few
cdr3_nt: TGTGCCAGCAGCTTAGTAATGAGAGGGACTAGCGGCCGCACAGATACGCAGTATTTT
cdr3_aa: CASSLVMRGTSGRTDTQYF

v_call: TRBV20-1
d_call: -
j_call: TRBJ2-1
clone_size: few
cdr3_nt: TGCAGTGCTAGAGAAGGTAGCTCCTACAATGAGCAGTTCTTC
cdr3_aa: CSAREGSSYNEQFF

v_call: TRBV29-1
d_call: -
j_call: TRBJ2-1
clone_size: many
cdr3_nt: TGCAGCGCCTACGGGACTGGGAATGAGCAGTTCTTC
cdr3_aa: CSAYGTGNEQFF

v_call: TRBV20-1
d_call: -
j_call: TRBJ2-4
clone_size: -
cdr3_nt: TGCAGTGCTGCCCCCAGGCGTAAGCTCGTTTCGGCCAAAAACATTCAGTGCTTC
cdr3_aa: CSAAPRRKLVSAKNIQCF